The entry that follows covers one T cell receptor beta chain sequence. The sample comes from a study of identical twins. Unique molecular identifiers were present on cDNA, and template switching added a universal primer site. Each CDR3 protein gets one entry after TCRdb re-called the 5' RACE reads with MiXCR. The sample holds roughly 750,000 distinct CDR3 sequences, around 20% seen once. Germline CDR1 and CDR2: KGHDR and SFDVKD. The CDR3 length is 16 residues. The J segment lost 4 bases and the V segment lost 2 bases, leaving 7 bases of the junction unmatched. This sample also appeared in a second study, on T cells expressing NK-cell markers.

This chain joins TRBV24-1 and TRBJ2-3; TRBD2 matches 8 bases. The sequence came from a woman younger than 30 in good health. The sample consisted of PBMCs. The CDR3 DNA follows: TGTGCCACCAGTGATTCCGGGACTAGGAGCGCAGATACGCAGTATTTT. It yields the protein CATSDSGTRSADTQYF.